The TCR beta chain described here comes from a study of T cells in Graves' hyperthyroidism and ophthalmopathy. Authors of the study amplified TCR beta CDR3 regions from RNA transcripts. Researchers ran a first-round RT-PCR on the TCR CDR3 using the HTBI primer set. TCRdb processed the multiplex PCR reads anew with MiXCR; each CDR3 protein has one entry. The sample yields more than 500,000 distinct CDR3 sequences, 46% seen once. The germline V gene has CDR1 ENHRY and CDR2 SYGVKD. The length of the CDR3 is 16 residues. V lost 8 bases, J lost 9 bases, and 21 bases stayed unmatched. With regard to this clonotype: Its antigen is not known.

General study points: Also found in blood were most expanded thyroid clonotypes above 0.001. Model-based prediction identified ophthalmopathy a median around 6.5 months prior to its onset.

Clinicians diagnosed patients from clinical symptoms, serum thyroxine and TRAb, thyroid ultrasound and orbital computed tomography. The V gene is TRBV10-3, the J gene TRBJ1-2, with 7 bases identical to TRBD1. The receptor was derived from an adult woman with Graves' disease, either hyperthyroidism or ophthalmopathy (not recorded which). The sequenced sample was peripheral blood or thyroid tissue (not recorded which). The CDR3 loop is CAIQSLERDREESYTF. In nucleotides, the CDR3 is TGTGCCATCCAGTCCCTAGAGAGAGACAGGGAGGAGAGCTACACCTTC.